This T cell receptor beta chain was profiled in a study of T cell changes during pregnancy in multiple sclerosis. Sequencing used immunoSEQ multiplex PCR; TCRdb keeps in-frame clones, though not all of them. The repertoire holds some 79,000 clones, with 75% to 95% as singletons. The CDR3 runs 17 residues. With V trimmed by 4 bases and J by 5 bases, 15 bases remained unmatched. This clonotype originated in a female donor with multiple sclerosis, enrolled in a pregnancy study. Specimen: CD4+ T cells from peripheral blood mononuclear cells, collected in the second trimester of pregnancy. J is TRBJ2-7 and V is TRBV23-1; 9 bases are shared with TRBD2. TRBV23-1 is flagged as an ORF with uncertain function. The CDR3: CASSPAAGGPEGDEQYF. As DNA, the CDR3 is TGCGCCAGCAGTCCGGCAGCGGGAGGCCCGGAAGGGGACGAGCAGTACTTC.